The following is a TCR beta chain sequence with its context. The data belong to a study of T cells after somatic rescue of genetic block. The repertoire was sequenced with immunoSEQ multiplex PCR; TCRdb's copy has only in-frame clones and lacks some. The top ten hold about 2.7% of the sample, which has 70,000 or so clones, 85% to 95% seen once. The sequenced material came from peripheral blood mononuclear cells (PBMCs). The sequence was obtained from a man aged 35 to 55.

The CDR3 sequence is CASRNTGLGNQPQHF. DNA for the CDR3: TGTGCCAGCAGGAATACAGGTTTGGGCAATCAGCCCCAGCATTTT. V is TRBV6-1 and J is TRBJ1-5; TRBD1 might be the D (5 bases). The CDR3 extends over 15 amino acids. Germline CDR1 reads MNHNS; CDR2 reads SASEGT. V dropped 6 bases and J dropped 2 bases, with 14 bases sitting between them.